This TCR beta chain was sequenced for a study of lymphopenia after photon versus proton radiotherapy. Whole-study results and caveats: Post-nadir diversity loss with photons came from oligoclonal expansion, particularly CD8+ Temra cells.

Regarding this clone: The antigen is undetermined.

This CDR3 has 13 residues. Trimming stripped 3 bases from V and 3 bases from J, with 8 bases between. Germline assignment: CDR1 SEHNR and CDR2 FQNEAQ (reference sequence). Libraries were prepared by immunoSEQ multiplex PCR; TCRdb keeps only in-frame clonotypes and omits some of them. The sample lists 25,000 to 30,000 clones; approximately 85% were seen once. The chain carries TRBV7-9 and TRBJ2-5, with unresolved D. The starting material was peripheral blood, obtained from a patient treated with photon-based radiotherapy. This TCR came from a man aged 50 to 59 with gastric cancer. CDR3 nucleotides: TGTGCCAGCAGCTTCGGGTCCGAAGAGACCCAGTACTTC. Residues: CASSFGSEETQYF.